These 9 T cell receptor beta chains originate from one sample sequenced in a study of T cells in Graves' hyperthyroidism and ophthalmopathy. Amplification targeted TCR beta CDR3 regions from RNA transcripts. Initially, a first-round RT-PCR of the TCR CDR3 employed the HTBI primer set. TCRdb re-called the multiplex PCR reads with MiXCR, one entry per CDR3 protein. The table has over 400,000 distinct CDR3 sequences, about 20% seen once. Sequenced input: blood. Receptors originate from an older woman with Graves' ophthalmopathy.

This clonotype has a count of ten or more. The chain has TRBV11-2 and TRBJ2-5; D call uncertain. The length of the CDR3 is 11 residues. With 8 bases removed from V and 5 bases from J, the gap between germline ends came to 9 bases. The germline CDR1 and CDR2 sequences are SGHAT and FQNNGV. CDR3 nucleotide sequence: TGTGCCAGCCGCGCCCGGGAGACCCAGTACTTC. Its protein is CASRARETQYF.

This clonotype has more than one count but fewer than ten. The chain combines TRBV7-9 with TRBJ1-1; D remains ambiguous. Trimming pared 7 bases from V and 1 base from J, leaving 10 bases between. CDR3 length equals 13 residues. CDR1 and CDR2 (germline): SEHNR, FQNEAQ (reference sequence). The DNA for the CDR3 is TGTGCCAGCACTCAACCCCAGAACACTGAAGCTTTCTTT. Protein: CASTQPQNTEAFF.

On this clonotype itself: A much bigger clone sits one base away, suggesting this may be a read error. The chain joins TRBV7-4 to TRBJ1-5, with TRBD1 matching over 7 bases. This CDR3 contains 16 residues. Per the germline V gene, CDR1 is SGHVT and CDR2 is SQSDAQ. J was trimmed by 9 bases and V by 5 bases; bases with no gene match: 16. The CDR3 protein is CASSRDRRGCVGPQHF. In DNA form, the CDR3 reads TGTGCCAGCAGCCGGGACCGCAGGGGGTGTGTTGGGCCCCAGCATTTT.

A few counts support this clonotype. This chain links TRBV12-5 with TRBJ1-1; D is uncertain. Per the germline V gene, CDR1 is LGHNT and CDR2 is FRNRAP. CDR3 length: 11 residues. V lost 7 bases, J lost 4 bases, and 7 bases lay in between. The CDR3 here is CASALSTEAFF. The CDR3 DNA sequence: TGTGCTAGTGCCCTTAGCACTGAAGCTTTCTTT.

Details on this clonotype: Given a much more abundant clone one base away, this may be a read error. CDR3 sequence reads: CANSEQGARNTEAFF. The CDR3 region has the DNA TGTGCCAACAGTGAACAGGGGGCTCGGAACACTGAAGCTTTCTTT. The chain combines TRBV7-9 with TRBJ1-1; 9 nucleotides match TRBD1. CDR1 is SEHNR and CDR2 is FQNEAQ in the germline V gene (reference sequence). The CDR3 is 15 residues long. Trimming at V came to 10 bases and at J to 1 base, leaving 10 bases not matched to a gene. Complete variable domain (other parts from reference TRBV7-9 and TRBJ1-1): DTGVSQNPRHKITKRGQNVTFRCDPISEHNRLYWYRQTLGQGPEFLTYFQNEAQLEKSRLLSDRFSAERPKGSFSTLEIQRTEQGDSAMYLCANSEQGARNTEAFFGQGTRLTVV.

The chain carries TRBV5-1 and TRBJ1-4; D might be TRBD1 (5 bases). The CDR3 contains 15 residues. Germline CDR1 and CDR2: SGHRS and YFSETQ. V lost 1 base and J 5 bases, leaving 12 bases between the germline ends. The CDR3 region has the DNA TGCGCCAGCAGCTTGCCCGGGGCTATAAATGAAAAACTGTTTTTT. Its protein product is CASSLPGAINEKLFF.

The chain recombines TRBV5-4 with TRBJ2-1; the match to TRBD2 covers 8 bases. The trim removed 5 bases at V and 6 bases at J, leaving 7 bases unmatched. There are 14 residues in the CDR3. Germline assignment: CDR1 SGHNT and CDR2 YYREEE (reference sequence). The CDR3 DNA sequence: TGTGCCAGCAGTTCCGGGACTAGTGTCAATGAGCAGTTCTTC. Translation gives CASSSGTSVNEQFF.

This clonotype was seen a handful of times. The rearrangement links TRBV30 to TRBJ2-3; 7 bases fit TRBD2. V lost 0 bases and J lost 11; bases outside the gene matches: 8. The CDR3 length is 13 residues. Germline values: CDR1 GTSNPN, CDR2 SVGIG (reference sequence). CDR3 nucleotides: TGTGCCTGGAGTGTACAGATCGGGGGGATGCAGTATTTT. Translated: CAWSVQIGGMQYF.

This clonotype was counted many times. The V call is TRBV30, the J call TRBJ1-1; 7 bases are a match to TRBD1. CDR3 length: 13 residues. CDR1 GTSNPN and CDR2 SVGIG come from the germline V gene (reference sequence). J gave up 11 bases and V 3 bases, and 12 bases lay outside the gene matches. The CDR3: CAWRNRDSDRAFF. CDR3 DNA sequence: TGTGCCTGGAGAAATAGGGACAGTGACAGGGCTTTCTTT. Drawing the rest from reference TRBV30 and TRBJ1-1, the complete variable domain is SQTIHQWPATLVQPVGSPLSLECTVEGTSNPNLYWYRQAAGRGLQLLFYSVGIGQISSEVPQNLSASRPQDRQFILSSKKLLLSDSGFYLCAWRNRDSDRAFFGQGTRLTVV.